Listed below are T cell receptor beta chains from one sample, sequenced in a study of Graves' ophthalmopathy and Graves' hyperthyroidism. MiXCR, applied by TCRdb to the multiplex PCR reads, yields one record per CDR3 protein. The repertoire holds over a million distinct CDR3 sequences, with about 35% as singletons. Sequencing was done on a sample of peripheral blood or thyroid tissue (not recorded which). The receptor source for this set is an adult man with Graves' hyperthyroidism. CDR3s include the opening cysteine and the closing phenylalanine or tryptophan. D genes are given only for firm matches. Clone size is given for some rows only: seen once, a few or many times, or a class if the clone is expanded.

v_gene	d_gene	abundance	j_gene	CDR3aa	CDR3nt
TRBV5-8	TRBD2	NA	TRBJ2-5	CASSGGTIGYQETQYF	TGTGCCAGCAGCGGCGGGACTATCGGGTACCAAGAGACCCAGTACTTC
TRBV20-1	NA	few	TRBJ1-1	CSARAYRTVEAFF	TGCAGTGCTAGAGCTTACAGGACGGTTGAAGCTTTCTTT
TRBV4-3	NA	many	TRBJ1-6	CASSQARNSPLHF	TGCGCCAGCAGCCAAGCCCGGAATTCACCCCTCCACTTT
TRBV2	NA	many	TRBJ1-3	CASSTFSGNTIYF	TGTGCCAGCAGTACTTTCTCTGGAAACACCATATATTTT
TRBV19	TRBD2	NA	TRBJ2-7	CASSPASSGRAREQYF	TGTGCCAGTAGTCCCGCGTCTAGCGGGAGGGCCCGCGAGCAGTACTTC
TRBV29-1	TRBD1	NA	TRBJ1-6	CSLSTGNVGSPLHF	TGCAGCTTATCGACAGGGAATGTTGGTTCACCCCTCCACTTT
TRBV9	NA	NA	TRBJ2-5	CASSDGMRQETQYF	TGTGCCAGCAGCGACGGGATGAGACAAGAGACCCAGTACTTC
TRBV7-7	NA	many	TRBJ2-2	CASSLVVGTGELFF	TGTGCCAGCAGCTTAGTTGTGGGCACCGGGGAGCTGTTTTTT
TRBV5-1	NA	many	TRBJ1-6	CASSLGGGGNSPLHF	TGCGCCAGCAGCTTGGGAGGCGGTGGTAATTCACCCCTCCACTTT
TRBV19	TRBD1	many	TRBJ1-5	CASTPGQGGGNQPQHF	TGTGCCAGTACCCCAGGACAGGGGGGTGGCAATCAGCCCCAGCATTTT
TRBV4-2	TRBD2	NA	TRBJ2-5	CASSQDLSAGGMRNQETQYF	TGTGCCAGCAGCCAAGATCTTTCCGCGGGAGGGATGAGAAACCAAGAGACCCAGTACTTC
TRBV20-1	NA	many	TRBJ2-5	CSASAQETQYF	TGCAGTGCGAGCGCACAAGAGACCCAGTACTTC
TRBV29-1	NA	NA	TRBJ1-2	CSVGTGNGYTF	TGCAGCGTTGGAACAGGGAATGGCTACACCTTC
TRBV10-3	NA	NA	TRBJ2-4	CAISGGRDMQYF	TGTGCCATCAGTGGGGGAAGGGACATGCAGTACTTC
TRBV10-3	TRBD2	NA	TRBJ2-3	CAISEAGGMTDTQYF	TGTGCCATCAGTGAAGCGGGGGGCATGACAGATACGCAGTATTTT
TRBV5-1	NA	few	TRBJ2-7	CASSFLDRVYEQYF	TGCGCCAGCAGCTTTCTGGACAGAGTCTACGAGCAGTACTTC
TRBV2	NA	few	TRBJ1-1	CASSLSGQWTEAFF	TGTGCCAGCAGCTTGTCAGGGCAATGGACTGAAGCTTTCTTT
TRBV6-5	TRBD1	NA	TRBJ2-6	CASSNGQGGANVLTF	TGTGCCAGCAGTAATGGACAGGGAGGGGCCAACGTCCTGACTTTC
TRBV10-3	TRBD2	many	TRBJ2-2	CAIGPGTIYTGELFF	TGTGCCATCGGACCCGGGACTATTTACACCGGGGAGCTGTTTTTT
TRBV7-8	NA	many	TRBJ1-6	CASSPPDGERGNSPLHF	TGTGCCAGCAGCCCCCCAGATGGGGAAAGGGGAAATTCACCCCTCCACTTT
TRBV24-1	NA	NA	TRBJ2-7	CATSDPTARGVYEQYF	TGTGCCACCAGTGATCCTACAGCCAGGGGGGTCTACGAGCAGTACTTC
TRBV29-1	NA	NA	TRBJ1-3	CSVEDRGRNTIYF	TGCAGCGTTGAAGATCGGGGGAGAAACACCATATATTTT
TRBV10-1	TRBD1	many	TRBJ1-1	CASSDSQGLAEAFF	TGCGCCAGCAGTGATTCACAGGGGCTGGCTGAAGCTTTCTTT
TRBV30	TRBD2	NA	TRBJ2-5	CAWSVGPGGVQETQYF	TGTGCCTGGAGTGTAGGCCCGGGAGGGGTCCAAGAGACCCAGTACTTC
TRBV28	NA	few	TRBJ1-2	CASSGFFYGYTF	TGTGCCAGCAGCGGATTTTTCTATGGCTACACCTTC
TRBV4-3	TRBD1	NA	TRBJ1-6	CASRPTGTGSPLHF	TGCGCCAGCAGGCCGACAGGGACCGGATCACCCCTCCACTTT
TRBV15	NA	few	TRBJ1-1	CATSREQGITEAFF	TGTGCCACCAGCAGAGAACAGGGTATCACTGAAGCTTTCTTT
TRBV14	NA	NA	TRBJ1-3	CASNGRNTIYF	TGTGCCAGCAATGGTCGAAACACCATATATTTT
TRBV12-3/TRBV12-4	NA	few	TRBJ1-6	CASSLRVMGSYNSPLHF	TGTGCCAGCAGTTTAAGGGTTATGGGCTCCTATAATTCACCCCTCCACTTT
TRBV2	NA	few	TRBJ1-2	CASRNRDGGGYTF	TGTGCCAGCAGAAACAGGGACGGGGGCGGCTACACCTTC
TRBV19	NA	NA	TRBJ2-2	CASSILGGAGGELFF	TGTGCCAGTAGTATCCTTGGCGGGGCCGGCGGGGAGCTGTTTTTT
TRBV7-9	NA	NA	TRBJ2-6	CASSAGTTGANVLTF	TGTGCCAGCAGCGCCGGGACAACTGGGGCCAACGTCCTGACTTTC
TRBV11-2	NA	NA	TRBJ2-2	CASSLKRSGGELFF	TGTGCCAGCAGCTTAAAGAGGAGCGGCGGGGAGCTGTTTTTT
TRBV29-1	TRBD2	NA	TRBJ2-5	CSVDLWQGRVGTRKQETQYF	TGCAGCGTTGATTTATGGCAGGGGCGAGTGGGGACTAGAAAGCAGGAGACCCAGTACTTC
TRBV12-3/TRBV12-4	NA	few	TRBJ2-2	CASNRGFNTGELFF	TGTGCCAGCAACCGGGGCTTCAACACCGGGGAGCTGTTTTTT
TRBV6-1	NA	NA	TRBJ1-5	CASSEWKGGLNQPQHF	TGTGCCAGCAGTGAATGGAAGGGAGGGTTAAATCAGCCCCAGCATTTT
TRBV10-3	NA	many	TRBJ1-1	CAISEVVRNTEAFF	TGTGCCATCAGTGAGGTTGTGAGGAACACTGAAGCTTTCTTT